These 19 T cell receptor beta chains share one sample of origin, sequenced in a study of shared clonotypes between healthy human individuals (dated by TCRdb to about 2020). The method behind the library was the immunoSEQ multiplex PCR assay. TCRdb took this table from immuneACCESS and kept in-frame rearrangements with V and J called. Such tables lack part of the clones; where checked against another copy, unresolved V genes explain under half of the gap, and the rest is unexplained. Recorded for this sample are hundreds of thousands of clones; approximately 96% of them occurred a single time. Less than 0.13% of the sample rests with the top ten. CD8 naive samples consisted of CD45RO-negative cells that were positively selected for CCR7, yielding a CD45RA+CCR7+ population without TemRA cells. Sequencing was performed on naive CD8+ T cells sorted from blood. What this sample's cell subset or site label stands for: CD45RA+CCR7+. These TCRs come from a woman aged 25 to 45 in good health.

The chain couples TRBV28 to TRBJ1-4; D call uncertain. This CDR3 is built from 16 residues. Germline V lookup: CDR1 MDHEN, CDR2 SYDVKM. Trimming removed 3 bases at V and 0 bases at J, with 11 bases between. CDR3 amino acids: CASSFYSGATNEKLFF. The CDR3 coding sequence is TGTGCCAGCAGTTTTTATTCCGGCGCAACTAATGAAAAACTGTTTTTT.

CDR3 protein: CASRAEYTDTQYF. CDR3 DNA: TGTGCCAGCAGAGCGGAATACACAGATACGCAGTATTTT. The chain employs TRBV7-8 and TRBJ2-3; D may be TRBD2 (5 bases). This CDR3 is built from 13 residues. CDR1 and CDR2 from the germline V gene are SGHVS and FQNEAQ. Trimming removed 6 bases from V and 2 bases from J, with 9 bases in between. The full variable domain, in which reference TRBV7-8 and TRBJ2-3 provide the parts outside the CDR3, is GAGVSQSPRYKVAKRGQDVALRCDPISGHVSLFWYQQALGQGPEFLTYFQNEAQLDKSGLPSDRFFAERPEGSVSTLKIQRTQQEDSAVYLCASRAEYTDTQYFGPGTRLTVL.

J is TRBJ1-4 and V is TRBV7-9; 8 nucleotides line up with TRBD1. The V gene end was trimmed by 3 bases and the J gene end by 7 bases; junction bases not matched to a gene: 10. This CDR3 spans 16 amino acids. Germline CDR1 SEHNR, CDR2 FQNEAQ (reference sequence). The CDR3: CASSLGGQESGEKLFF. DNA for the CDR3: TGTGCCAGCAGCTTGGGGGGACAGGAAAGTGGTGAAAAACTGTTTTTT.

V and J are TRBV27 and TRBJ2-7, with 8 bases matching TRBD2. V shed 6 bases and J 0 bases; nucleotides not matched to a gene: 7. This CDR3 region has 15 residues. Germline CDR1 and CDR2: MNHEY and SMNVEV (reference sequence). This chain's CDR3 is CASSQSGSSSYEQYF. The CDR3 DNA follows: TGTGCCAGCAGCCAAAGCGGGAGTAGCTCCTACGAGCAGTACTTC.

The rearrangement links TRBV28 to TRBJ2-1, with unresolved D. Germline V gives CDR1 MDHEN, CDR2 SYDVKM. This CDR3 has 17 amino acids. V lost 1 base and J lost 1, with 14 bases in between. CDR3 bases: TGTGCCAGCAGTTTATACCTTGACTTATCTTCCTACAATGAGCAGTTCTTC. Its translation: CASSLYLDLSSYNEQFF.

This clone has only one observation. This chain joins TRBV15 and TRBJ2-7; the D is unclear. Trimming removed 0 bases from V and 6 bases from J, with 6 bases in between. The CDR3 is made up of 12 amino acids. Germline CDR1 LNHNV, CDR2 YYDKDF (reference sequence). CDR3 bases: TGTGCCACCAGCAGAGAAACGCGCGAGCAGTACTTC. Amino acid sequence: CATSRETREQYF.

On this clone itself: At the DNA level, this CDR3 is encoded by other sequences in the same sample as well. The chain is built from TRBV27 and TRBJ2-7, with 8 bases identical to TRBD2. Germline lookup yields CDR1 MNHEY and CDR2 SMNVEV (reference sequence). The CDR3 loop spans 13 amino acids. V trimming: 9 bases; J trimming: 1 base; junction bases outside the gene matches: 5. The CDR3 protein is CASKRGTSYEQYF. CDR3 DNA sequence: TGTGCCAGTAAGCGGGGGACTTCCTACGAGCAGTACTTC.

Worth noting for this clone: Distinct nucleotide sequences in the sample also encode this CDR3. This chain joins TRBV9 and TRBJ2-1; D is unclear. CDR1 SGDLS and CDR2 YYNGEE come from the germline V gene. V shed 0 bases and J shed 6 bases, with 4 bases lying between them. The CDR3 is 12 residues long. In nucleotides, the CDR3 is TGTGCCAGCAGCGTAGGGGTCAATGAGCAGTTCTTC. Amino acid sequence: CASSVGVNEQFF.

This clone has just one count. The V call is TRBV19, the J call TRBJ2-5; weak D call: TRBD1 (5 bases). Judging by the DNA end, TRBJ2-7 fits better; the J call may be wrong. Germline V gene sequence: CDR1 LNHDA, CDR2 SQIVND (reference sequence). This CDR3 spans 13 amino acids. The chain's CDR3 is CASGAAEAYEQYF. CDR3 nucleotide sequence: TGTGCCAGTGGGGCCGCGGAAGCCTACGAGCAGTACTTC.

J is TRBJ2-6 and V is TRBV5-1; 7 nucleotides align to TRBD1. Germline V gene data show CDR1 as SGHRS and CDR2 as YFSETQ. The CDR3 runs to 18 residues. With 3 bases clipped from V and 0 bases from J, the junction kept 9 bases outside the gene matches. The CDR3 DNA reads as TGCGCCAGCAGCTCCCCGGGACAGCTAAGCTCTGGGGCCAACGTCCTGACTTTC. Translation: CASSSPGQLSSGANVLTF.

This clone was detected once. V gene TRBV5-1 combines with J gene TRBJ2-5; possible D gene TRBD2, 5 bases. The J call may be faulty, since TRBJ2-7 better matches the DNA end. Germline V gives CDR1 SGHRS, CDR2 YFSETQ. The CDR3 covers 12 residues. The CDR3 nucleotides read TGCGCCAGCAGCTTTAGCGACTACGAGCAGTACTTC. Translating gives CASSFSDYEQYF.

The CDR3 spells CAWQGVIPYNEQFF. The CDR3 coding sequence is TGTGCCTGGCAGGGGGTAATCCCCTACAATGAGCAGTTCTTC. The chain has TRBV30 and TRBJ2-1, with 7 bases lining up with TRBD1. This CDR3 is built from 14 residues. The V gene's germline CDR1 is GTSNPN and CDR2 SVGIG (reference sequence). V lost 5 bases to trimming and J lost 2 bases; unmatched junction nucleotides: 6.

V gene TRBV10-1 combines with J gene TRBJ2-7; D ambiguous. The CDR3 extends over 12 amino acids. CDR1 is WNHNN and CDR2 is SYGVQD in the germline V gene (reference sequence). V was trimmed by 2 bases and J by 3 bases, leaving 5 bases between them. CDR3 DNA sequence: TGCGCCAGCAGTGAGCATGGCTACGAGCAGTACTTC. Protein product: CASSEHGYEQYF.

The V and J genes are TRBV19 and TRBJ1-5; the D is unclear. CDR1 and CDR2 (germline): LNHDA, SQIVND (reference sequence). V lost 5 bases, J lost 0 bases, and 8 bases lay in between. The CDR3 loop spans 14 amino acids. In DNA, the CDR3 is TGTGCCAGTAGTGTTGGGGATAGCAATCAGCCCCAGCATTTT. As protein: CASSVGDSNQPQHF. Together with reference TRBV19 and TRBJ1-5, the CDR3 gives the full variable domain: DGGITQSPKYLFRKEGQNVTLSCEQNLNHDAMYWYRQDPGQGLRLIYYSQIVNDFQKGDIAEGYSVSREKKESFPLTVTSAQKNPTAFYLCASSVGDSNQPQHFGDGTRLSIL.

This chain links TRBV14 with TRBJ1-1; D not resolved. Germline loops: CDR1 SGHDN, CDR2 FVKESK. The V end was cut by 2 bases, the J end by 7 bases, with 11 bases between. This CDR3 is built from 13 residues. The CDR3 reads CASSQTSGNEAFF. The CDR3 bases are TGTGCCAGCAGCCAAACATCCGGGAATGAAGCTTTCTTT.

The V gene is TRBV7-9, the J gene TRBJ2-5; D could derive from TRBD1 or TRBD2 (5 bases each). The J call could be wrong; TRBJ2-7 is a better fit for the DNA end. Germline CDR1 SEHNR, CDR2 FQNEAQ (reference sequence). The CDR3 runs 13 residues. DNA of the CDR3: TGTGCCAGCACCACCCCCGGGGCTTACGAGCAGTACTTC. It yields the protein CASTTPGAYEQYF.

The CDR3 here is CASSAPEGDYQETQYF. The CDR3 nucleotides read TGTGCCAGCAGCGCCCCGGAGGGGGACTACCAAGAGACCCAGTACTTC. This chain links TRBV2 with TRBJ2-5; the D gene could be TRBD1 or TRBD2 (6 bases each). This CDR3 contains 16 residues. The germline V and J ends were trimmed by 6 bases and 0 bases, with 17 bases remaining between them. Germline CDR1 reads SNHLY; CDR2 reads FYNNEI.

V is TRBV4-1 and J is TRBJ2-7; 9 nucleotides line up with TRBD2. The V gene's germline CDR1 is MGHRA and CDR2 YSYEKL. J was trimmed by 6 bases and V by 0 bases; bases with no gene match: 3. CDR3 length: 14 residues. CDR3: CASSQEGLAIEQYF. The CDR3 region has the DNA TGCGCCAGCAGCCAAGAGGGACTAGCTATCGAGCAGTACTTC.

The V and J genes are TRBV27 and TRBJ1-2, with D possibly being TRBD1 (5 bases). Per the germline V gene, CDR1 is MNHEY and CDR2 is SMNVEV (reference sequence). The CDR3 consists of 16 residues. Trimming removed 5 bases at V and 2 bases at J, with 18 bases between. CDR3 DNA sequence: TGTGCCAGCAGTCCTCTCTTGGCGGGGGACAACTATGGCTACACCTTC. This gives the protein CASSPLLAGDNYGYTF.